This T cell receptor (beta chain) was captured in a study of regulatory T cells in long-lasting Graves disease. Study context: Antithyroid drug intake by newly diagnosed Graves' patients had lasted under 3 months.

Regarding time point: newly diagnosed GD, antithyroid drugs for less than 3 months. RNA from PBMCs was the source of the TCR library. EDTA tubes received roughly 9.7 milliliters of drawn peripheral blood. This clonotype has a count of ten or more. Construction of TCR beta libraries relied on iRepertoire HTBI primers and on Arm-PCR targeting CDR3 regions. TCRdb re-derived calls from the multiplex PCR reads in MiXCR, one entry per CDR3 protein. The top ten hold roughly 25% of the sample, which has some 500,000 distinct CDR3 sequences, 16% seen once. V was shortened by 6 bases and J by 5 bases, with 10 bases between the two germline ends. This CDR3 is 12 amino acids long. In addition, the sample was reused for a study of T cells in Graves' hyperthyroidism and ophthalmopathy.

This clonotype originated in a woman aged 40-60 years with Graves disease. The input for sequencing was peripheral blood mononuclear cells (PBMCs), taken at new diagnosis, from a patient treated with antithyroid drugs. The chain carries TRBV12-3 or TRBV12-4 and TRBJ2-5, with D perhaps given as TRBD1 or TRBD2 (6 bases each). The CDR3 loop reads CASRGGGETQYF. The DNA for the CDR3 is TGTGCCAGCAGGGGGGGCGGGGAGACCCAGTACTTC.